The clone carrying this TCR beta chain was recorded at least ten times. These data originate in a study of T cells in Graves' hyperthyroidism and ophthalmopathy. Amplified TCR beta CDR3 regions derived from RNA transcripts. The HTBI primer set drove a first-round RT-PCR of the TCR CDR3. TCRdb itself ran the multiplex PCR reads through MiXCR, one entry per CDR3 protein. The profile shows about 740,000 distinct CDR3 sequences, 14% of them singletons. Diagnoses were established using clinical symptoms, serum thyroxine and TRAb, thyroid ultrasound and orbital computed tomography. The germline CDR1 and CDR2 sequences are MNHEY and SMNVEV (reference sequence). CDR3 size: 15 residues. V lost 2 bases and J 4 bases, leaving 15 bases between the germline ends.

Sequenced material: blood. The receptor was isolated from a woman under 30 with Graves' hyperthyroidism. V is TRBV27 and J is TRBJ2-7; possible D gene TRBD2, 7 bases. This chain's CDR3 is CASSLGGGLIYEQYF. The CDR3, as DNA: TGTGCCAGCAGTTTAGGGGGGGGGCTTATTTACGAGCAGTACTTC.